The clone carrying this T cell receptor (beta chain) was recorded many times. In the ophthalmopathy cohort, Clinical Activity Score was at least 3, NOSPECS grade at least 4, and duration under 3 months. This entry belongs to a study of T cells in Graves' hyperthyroidism and ophthalmopathy. Germline assignment: CDR1 DFQATT and CDR2 SNEGSKA (reference sequence). Trimming took off 6 bases at V and 3 bases at J, with 14 bases between the two ends. The CDR3 runs to 13 residues. There were TCR beta CDR3 regions amplified from RNA transcripts. First-round RT-PCR targeting the TCR CDR3 was performed with the HTBI primer set. TCRdb analysed the multiplex PCR reads with MiXCR anew, one entry per CDR3 protein. The profile shows fewer than 650,000 distinct CDR3 sequences, roughly 15% of them singletons.

This TCR was sampled from a woman in her thirties or forties with Graves' ophthalmopathy. Specimen: blood. The chain carries TRBV20-1 and TRBJ1-1; D may be TRBD1 (5 bases). CDR3 loop: CSAPRGEDTEAFF. DNA of the CDR3: TGCAGTGCCCCGAGGGGCGAGGACACTGAAGCTTTCTTT.